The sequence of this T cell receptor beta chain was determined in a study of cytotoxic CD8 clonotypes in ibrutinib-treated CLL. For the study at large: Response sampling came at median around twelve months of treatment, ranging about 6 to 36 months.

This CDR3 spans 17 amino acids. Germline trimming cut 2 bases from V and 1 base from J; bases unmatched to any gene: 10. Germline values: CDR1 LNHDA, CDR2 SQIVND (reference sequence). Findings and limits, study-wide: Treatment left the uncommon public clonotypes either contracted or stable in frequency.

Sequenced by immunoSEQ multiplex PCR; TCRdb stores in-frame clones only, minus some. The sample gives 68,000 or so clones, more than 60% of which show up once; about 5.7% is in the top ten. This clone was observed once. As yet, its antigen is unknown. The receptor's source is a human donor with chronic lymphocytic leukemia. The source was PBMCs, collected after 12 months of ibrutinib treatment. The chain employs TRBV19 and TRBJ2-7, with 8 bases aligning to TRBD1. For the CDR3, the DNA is TGTGCCAGTAGTATAAAGGCAGGGGGCGTTGGGTCCTACGAGCAGTACTTC. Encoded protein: CASSIKAGGVGSYEQYF.